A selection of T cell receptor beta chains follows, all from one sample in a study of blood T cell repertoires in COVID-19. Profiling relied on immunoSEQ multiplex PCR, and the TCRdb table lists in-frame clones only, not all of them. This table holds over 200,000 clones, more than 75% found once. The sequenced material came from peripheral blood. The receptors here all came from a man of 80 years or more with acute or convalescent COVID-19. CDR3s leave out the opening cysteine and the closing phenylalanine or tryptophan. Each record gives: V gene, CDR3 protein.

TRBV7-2	ASSLRGYYNEQF
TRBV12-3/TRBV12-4	ASSRQGYEQY
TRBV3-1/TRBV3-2	ASSQVQGTSGYT
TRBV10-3	AISEREGHADTQY
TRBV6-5	ASSPTGTVNTEAF
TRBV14	ASSQETGNSPLH
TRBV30	AWRSSGLNTEAF
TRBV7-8	ASSLVRDRGPEAF
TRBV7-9	ASSKDRGGEKLF
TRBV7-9	ASSLPGQGSTDTQY
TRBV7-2	ASRTANTIY
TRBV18	ASSPTGGTDTQY
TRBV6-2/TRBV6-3	ASSYLRERGSSYNEQF
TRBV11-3	ASSLVKFAGESTGELF
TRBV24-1	ATSDTGLAGGYEQF
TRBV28	ASSLGPKQY
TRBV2	ASSVPGQGNTEAF
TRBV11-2	ASSLLSAGQETQY
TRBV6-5	ASSYDRSTDTQY
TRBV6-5	ASRRDRGLETQY
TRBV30	AWSAPGQPQH
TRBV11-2	ASSSGLAGASDTQY
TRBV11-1	ASSLAGDLLF
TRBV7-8	ASSFGTGYGYT
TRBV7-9	ASSPLAGSYNEQF
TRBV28	ASSSNGGGKGGGYGYT
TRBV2	ASRRDLLAGVGHGELF
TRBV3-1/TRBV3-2	ASSRGGTLDYGYT
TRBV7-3	ASSSGGVGGNEQF
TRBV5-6	ASSFRDSNLKQY
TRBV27	ASSAGAGGYEQY
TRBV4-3	ASSRGTGSGNTIY
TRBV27	ASSLGLAIQETQY
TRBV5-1	ASSLADGGTEAF
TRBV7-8	ASSLAYRGGTEAF
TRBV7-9	ASSLALAGGYNEQF
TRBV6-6	ASIRTGGSYGYT
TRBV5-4	ASSLVGQGRKGYGYT
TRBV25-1	ASSESLDTQY
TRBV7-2	ASSSRKAGGHYEQY
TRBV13	ASSLAASGREDTQY
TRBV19	ASSTTGARSPLH
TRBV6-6	ASSYPEGGTEAF
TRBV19	ASGPSGSGTDTQY
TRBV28	ASSFGGFGELF
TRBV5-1	ASSWGTSGILQETQY
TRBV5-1	ASSLDPRRDSPLH
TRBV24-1	ATSSRTGNTGELF
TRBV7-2	ASSSMAQETQY
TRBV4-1	ASSPGTGVGRPQH
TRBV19	ASSTGSGNTIY